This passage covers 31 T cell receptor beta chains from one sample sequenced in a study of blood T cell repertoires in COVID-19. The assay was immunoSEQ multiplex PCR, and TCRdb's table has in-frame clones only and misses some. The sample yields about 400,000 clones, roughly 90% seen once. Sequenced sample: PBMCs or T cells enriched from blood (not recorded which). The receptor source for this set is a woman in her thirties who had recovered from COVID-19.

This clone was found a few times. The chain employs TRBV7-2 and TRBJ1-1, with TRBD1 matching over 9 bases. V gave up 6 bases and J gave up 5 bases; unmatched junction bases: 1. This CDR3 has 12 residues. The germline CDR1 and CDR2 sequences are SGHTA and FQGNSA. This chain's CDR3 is CASRGTGTEAFF. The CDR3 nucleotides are TGTGCCAGCAGGGGGACAGGGACTGAAGCTTTCTTT.

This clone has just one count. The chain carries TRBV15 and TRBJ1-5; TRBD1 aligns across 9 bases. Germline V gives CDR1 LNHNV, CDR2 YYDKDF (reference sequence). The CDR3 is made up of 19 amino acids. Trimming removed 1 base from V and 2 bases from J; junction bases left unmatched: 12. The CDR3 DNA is TGTGCCACCAGCAGAGCGGGACAGGGTAACACACTGGGCAATCAGCCCCAGCATTTT. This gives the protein CATSRAGQGNTLGNQPQHF.

This CDR3 reads CASSLGRGNTIYF. In DNA, the CDR3 is TGTGCCAGCAGCTTGGGGAGAGGAAACACCATATATTTT. The chain uses TRBV11-2 and TRBJ1-3; D gene uncertain. V lost 3 bases and J 4 bases, leaving 7 bases between the germline ends. CDR3 length: 13 residues. CDR1 is SGHAT and CDR2 is FQNNGV in the germline V gene.

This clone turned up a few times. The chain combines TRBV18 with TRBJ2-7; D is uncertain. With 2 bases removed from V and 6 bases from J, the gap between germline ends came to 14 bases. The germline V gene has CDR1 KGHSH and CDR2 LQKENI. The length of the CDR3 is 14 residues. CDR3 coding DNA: TGTGCCAGCTCACCAATTGCTGGCGGTACCGAGCAGTACTTC. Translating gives CASSPIAGGTEQYF.

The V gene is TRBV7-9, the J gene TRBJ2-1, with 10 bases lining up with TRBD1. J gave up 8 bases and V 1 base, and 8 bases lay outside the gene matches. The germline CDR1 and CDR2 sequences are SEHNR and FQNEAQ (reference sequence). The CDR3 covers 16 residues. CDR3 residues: CASSLDSGQGWDEQFF. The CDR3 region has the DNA TGTGCCAGCAGCTTAGACTCGGGACAGGGGTGGGATGAGCAGTTCTTC.

This CDR3 is CASNAGGGHQYF. The DNA of the CDR3 is TGTGCCAGCAACGCAGGGGGCGGTCATCAGTACTTC. The rearrangement joins TRBV12-3 or TRBV12-4 to TRBJ2-4; 8 bases fit TRBD1. The CDR3 spans 12 residues. The junction had 8 bases not matched to a gene; V was cut back by 7 bases and J by 12 bases.

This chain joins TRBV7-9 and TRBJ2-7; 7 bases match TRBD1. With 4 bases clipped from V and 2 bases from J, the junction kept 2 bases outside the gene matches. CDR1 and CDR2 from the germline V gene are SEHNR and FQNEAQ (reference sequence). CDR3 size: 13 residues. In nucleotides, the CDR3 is TGTGCCAGCAGCTGGGACAGAGCCTACGAGCAGTACTTC. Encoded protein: CASSWDRAYEQYF.

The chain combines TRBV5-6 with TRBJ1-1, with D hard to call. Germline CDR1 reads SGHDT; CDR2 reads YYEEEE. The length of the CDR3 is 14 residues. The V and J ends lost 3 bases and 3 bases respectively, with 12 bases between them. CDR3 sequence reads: CASSSLRGYTEAFF. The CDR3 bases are TGTGCCAGCAGCTCCCTGAGAGGGTACACTGAAGCTTTCTTT.

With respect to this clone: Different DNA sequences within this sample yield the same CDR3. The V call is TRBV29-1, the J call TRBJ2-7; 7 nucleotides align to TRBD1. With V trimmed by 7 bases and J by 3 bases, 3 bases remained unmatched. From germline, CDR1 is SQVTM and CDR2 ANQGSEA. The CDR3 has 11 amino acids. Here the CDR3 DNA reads TGCAGCGCCCGACAGGGCTACGAGCAGTACTTC. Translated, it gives CSARQGYEQYF.

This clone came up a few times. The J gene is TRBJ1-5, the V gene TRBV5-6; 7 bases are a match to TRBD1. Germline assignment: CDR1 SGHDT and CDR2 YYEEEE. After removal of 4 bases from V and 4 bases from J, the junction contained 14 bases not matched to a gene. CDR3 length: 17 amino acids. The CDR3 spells CASSLSKGAAWNQPQHF. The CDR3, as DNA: TGTGCCAGCAGCCTTTCTAAGGGGGCCGCTTGGAATCAGCCCCAGCATTTT.

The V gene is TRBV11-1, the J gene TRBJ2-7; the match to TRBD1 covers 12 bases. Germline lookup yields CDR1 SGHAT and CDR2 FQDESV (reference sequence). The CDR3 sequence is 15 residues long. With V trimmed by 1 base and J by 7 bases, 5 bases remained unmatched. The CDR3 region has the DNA TGTGCCAGCAGCTTAGTGGGACAGGGGGCAGGAGAGCAGTACTTC. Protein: CASSLVGQGAGEQYF.

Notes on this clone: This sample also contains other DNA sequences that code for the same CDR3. CDR3 residues: CAWSLTGGNQPQHF. Written as DNA, the CDR3 is TGTGCCTGGAGCTTGACAGGGGGGAATCAGCCCCAGCATTTT. V usage is TRBV30 and J usage is TRBJ1-5; 9 bases are shared with TRBD1. CDR3 size: 14 residues. CDR1 GTSNPN and CDR2 SVGIG come from the germline V gene (reference sequence). V lost 3 bases and J lost 4; bases outside the gene matches: 4. The full variable domain, completed using reference TRBV30 and TRBJ1-5, is SQTIHQWPATLVQPVGSPLSLECTVEGTSNPNLYWYRQAAGRGLQLLFYSVGIGQISSEVPQNLSASRPQDRQFILSSKKLLLSDSGFYLCAWSLTGGNQPQHFGDGTRLSIL.

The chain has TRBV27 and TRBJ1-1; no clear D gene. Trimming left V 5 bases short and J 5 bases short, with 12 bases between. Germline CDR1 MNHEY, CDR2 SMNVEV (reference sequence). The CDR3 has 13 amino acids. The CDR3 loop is CASSLGRQTEAFF. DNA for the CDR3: TGTGCCAGCAGTCTGGGGAGACAAACTGAAGCTTTCTTT.

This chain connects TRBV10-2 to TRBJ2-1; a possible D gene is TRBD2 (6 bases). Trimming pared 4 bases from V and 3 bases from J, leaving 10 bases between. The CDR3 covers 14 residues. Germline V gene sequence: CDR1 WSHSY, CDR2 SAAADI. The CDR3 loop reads CASSGDGSYNEQFF. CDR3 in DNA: TGCGCCAGCAGTGGTGACGGGAGCTACAATGAGCAGTTCTTC.

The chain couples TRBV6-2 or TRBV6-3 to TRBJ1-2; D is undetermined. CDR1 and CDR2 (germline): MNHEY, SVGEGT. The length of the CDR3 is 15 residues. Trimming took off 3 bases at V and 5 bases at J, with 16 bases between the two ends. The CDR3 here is CASSYSGRWLYGYTF. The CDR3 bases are TGTGCCAGCAGTTATTCGGGTCGCTGGCTATATGGCTACACCTTC.

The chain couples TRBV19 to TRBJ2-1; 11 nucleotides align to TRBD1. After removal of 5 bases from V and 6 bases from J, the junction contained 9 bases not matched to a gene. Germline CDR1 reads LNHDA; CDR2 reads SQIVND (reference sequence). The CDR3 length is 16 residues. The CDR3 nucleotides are TGTGCCAGTAGTCTCCTGTGGGGACAGGGGGTCAATGAGCAGTTCTTC. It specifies CASSLLWGQGVNEQFF.

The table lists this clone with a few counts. Here the CDR3 reads CASSLDDTEAFF. CDR3 coding DNA: TGTGCCAGCAGCCTAGATGACACTGAAGCTTTCTTT. The chain has TRBV5-6 and TRBJ1-1; no definite D call. The CDR3 covers 12 residues. Germline CDR1 and CDR2: SGHDT and YYEEEE. The V gene lost 4 bases and the J gene lost 3 bases, with 7 bases spanning the gap.

CDR3 sequence: CAWSRTDQETQYF. The DNA for the CDR3 is TGTGCCTGGAGTAGGACAGACCAAGAGACCCAGTACTTC. The chain uses TRBV30 and TRBJ2-5; TRBD1 is a possible D gene (6 bases). Germline values: CDR1 GTSNPN, CDR2 SVGIG (reference sequence). The CDR3 totals 13 residues. With 2 bases removed from V and 0 bases from J, the gap between germline ends came to 7 bases.

In nucleotides, the CDR3 is TGTGCTAGTGGTTTGGCACAGGGATCGAGCGAAAAACTGTTTTTT. This codes for CASGLAQGSSEKLFF. This chain joins TRBV12-5 and TRBJ1-4; TRBD1 might be the D (6 bases). Germline lookup yields CDR1 LGHNT and CDR2 FRNRAP. The CDR3 is 15 amino acids. Trimming took 1 base from V and 8 from J, leaving 14 bases between them.

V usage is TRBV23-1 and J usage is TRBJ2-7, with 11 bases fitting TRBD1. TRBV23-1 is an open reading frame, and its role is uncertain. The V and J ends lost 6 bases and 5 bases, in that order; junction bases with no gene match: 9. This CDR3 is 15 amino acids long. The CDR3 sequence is CASSLGQGALDEQYF. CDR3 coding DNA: TGCGCCAGCAGCCTCGGACAGGGGGCGCTGGACGAGCAGTACTTC.

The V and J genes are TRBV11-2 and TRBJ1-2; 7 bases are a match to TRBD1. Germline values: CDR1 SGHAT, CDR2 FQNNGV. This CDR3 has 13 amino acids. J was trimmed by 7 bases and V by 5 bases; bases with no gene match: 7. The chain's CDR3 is CASSNDRVSGYTF. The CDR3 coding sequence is TGTGCCAGCAGCAATGACAGGGTCTCTGGCTACACCTTC.

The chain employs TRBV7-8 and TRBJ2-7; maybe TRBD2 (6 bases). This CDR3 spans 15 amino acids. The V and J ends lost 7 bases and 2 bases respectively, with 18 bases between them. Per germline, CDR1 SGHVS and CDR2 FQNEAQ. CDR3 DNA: TGTGCCAGCACCGCTAGAAGACTAGTGCCCTACGAGCAGTACTTC. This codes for CASTARRLVPYEQYF.

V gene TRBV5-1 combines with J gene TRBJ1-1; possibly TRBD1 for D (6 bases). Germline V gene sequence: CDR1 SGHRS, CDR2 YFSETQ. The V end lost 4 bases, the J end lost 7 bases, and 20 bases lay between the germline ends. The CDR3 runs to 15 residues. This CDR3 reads CASSTHSYEQGEAFF. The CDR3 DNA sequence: TGCGCCAGCAGCACACACAGCTACGAACAGGGTGAAGCTTTCTTT.

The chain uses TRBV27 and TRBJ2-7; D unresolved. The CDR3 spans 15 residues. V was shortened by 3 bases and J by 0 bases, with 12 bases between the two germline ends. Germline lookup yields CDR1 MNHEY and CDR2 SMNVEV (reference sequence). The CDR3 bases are TGTGCCAGCAGTTTCCTCTACAGTAACTCCTACGAGCAGTACTTC. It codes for CASSFLYSNSYEQYF.

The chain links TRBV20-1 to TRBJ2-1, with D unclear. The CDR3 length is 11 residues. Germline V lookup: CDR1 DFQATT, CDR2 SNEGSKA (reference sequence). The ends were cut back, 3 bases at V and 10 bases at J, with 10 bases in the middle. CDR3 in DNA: TGCAGTGCTAGTGGGATGGAGGAGCAGTTCTTC. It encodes CSASGMEEQFF.

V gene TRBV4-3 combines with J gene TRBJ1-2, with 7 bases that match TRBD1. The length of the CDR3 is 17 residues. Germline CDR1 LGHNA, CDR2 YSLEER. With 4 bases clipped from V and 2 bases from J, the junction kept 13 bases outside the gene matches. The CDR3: CASSLHGPGQINYGYTF. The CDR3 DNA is TGCGCCAGCAGCCTCCACGGGCCGGGACAGATCAACTATGGCTACACCTTC.

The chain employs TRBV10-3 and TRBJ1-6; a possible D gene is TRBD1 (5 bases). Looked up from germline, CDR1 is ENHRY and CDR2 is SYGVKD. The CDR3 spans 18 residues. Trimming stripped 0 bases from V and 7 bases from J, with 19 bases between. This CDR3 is CAISESSPQGYVNSPLHF. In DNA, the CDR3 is TGTGCCATCAGTGAGTCCTCCCCCCAGGGTTACGTGAATTCACCCCTCCACTTT.

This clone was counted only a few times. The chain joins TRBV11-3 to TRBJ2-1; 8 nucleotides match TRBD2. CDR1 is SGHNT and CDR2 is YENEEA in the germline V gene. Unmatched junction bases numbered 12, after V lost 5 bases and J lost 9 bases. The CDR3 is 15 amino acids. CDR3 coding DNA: TGTGCCAGCAGCCTGCGGCTAGCGGGTAGCAGTGAGCAGTTCTTC. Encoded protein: CASSLRLAGSSEQFF. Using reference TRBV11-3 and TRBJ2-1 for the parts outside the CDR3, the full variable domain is EAGVVQSPRYKIIEKKQPVAFWCNPISGHNTLYWYLQNLGQGPELLIRYENEEAVDDSQLPKDRFSAERLKGVDSTLKIQPAELGDSAVYLCASSLRLAGSSEQFFGPGTRLTVL.

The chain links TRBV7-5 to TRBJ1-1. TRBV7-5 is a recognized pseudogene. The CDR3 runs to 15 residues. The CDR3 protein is CARSTPEKVPTEAFF. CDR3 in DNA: TGTGCCAGAAGCACCCCGGAGAAGGTCCCGACTGAAGCTTTCTTT.

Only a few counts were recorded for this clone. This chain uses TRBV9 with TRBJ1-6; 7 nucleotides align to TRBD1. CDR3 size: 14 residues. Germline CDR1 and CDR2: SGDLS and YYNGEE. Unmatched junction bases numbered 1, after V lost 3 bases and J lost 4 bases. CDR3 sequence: CASSDRGYNSPLHF. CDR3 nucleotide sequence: TGTGCCAGCAGCGACAGGGGTTATAATTCACCCCTCCACTTT.

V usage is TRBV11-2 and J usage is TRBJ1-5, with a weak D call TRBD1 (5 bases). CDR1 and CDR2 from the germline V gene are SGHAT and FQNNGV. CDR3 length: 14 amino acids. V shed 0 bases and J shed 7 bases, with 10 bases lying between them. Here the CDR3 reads CASSLDQGWQPQHF. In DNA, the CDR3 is TGTGCCAGCAGCTTAGATCAGGGCTGGCAGCCCCAGCATTTT.